The clone carrying this T cell receptor beta chain has more than one count but fewer than ten. Its matching antigen is unknown. This sample was taken from a study of blood T cells in healthy people across ages. Sample-barcoded 5' priming and a J-beta primer mix drove a second PCR of about 6 to 11 cycles. TCRdb itself ran the 5' RACE reads through MiXCR, one entry per CDR3 protein. The repertoire holds some 1,800,000 distinct CDR3 sequences, with 35% to 50% as singletons. The CDR3 extends over 13 amino acids. V shed 7 bases and J shed 5 bases, with 13 bases lying between them. General observations from the study: Investigators viewed diversity estimates from one million T cells as underestimates, the study reported.

The chain uses TRBV12-3 or TRBV12-4 and TRBJ2-3, with a weak D call TRBD2 (6 bases). The sequenced material came from blood. This TCR came from a human donor in good health. The chain's CDR3 is CASTSWGEDTQYF. Written as DNA, the CDR3 is TGTGCCAGCACCTCTTGGGGGGAAGATACGCAGTATTTT.